The 5 T cell receptor beta chains reported below all come from one sample, sequenced in a study of T cell repertoires in cytomegalovirus infection. TCRdb re-derived calls from the reads in MiXCR, one entry per CDR3 protein. Among hundreds of thousands of distinct CDR3 sequences, 24% were seen once, and the ten largest hold less than 9.5%. The sequencing sample was made of CD8+ T cells from PBMCs. Receptor source: a human donor in good health (CMV status not recorded). Some clones in this sample may be carry-over from other donors' samples.

This clonotype was recorded a few times. The chain uses TRBV23-1 and TRBJ2-1; possible D gene TRBD1, 6 bases. TRBV23-1 qualifies as an ORF whose function is uncertain. Trimming cost V 8 bases and J 0 bases, with 14 bases left between them. The CDR3 length is 15 residues. The CDR3 loop reads CASHAGASSYNEQFF. The CDR3 bases are TGCGCCAGCCACGCAGGGGCGAGCTCCTACAATGAGCAGTTCTTC.

Ten or more counts support this clonotype. V and J are TRBV7-6 and TRBJ1-1; TRBD1 might be the D (5 bases). V was shortened by 3 bases and J by 5 bases, with 13 bases between the two germline ends. Germline V gene data show CDR1 as SGHVS and CDR2 as FNYEAQ. This CDR3 spans 14 amino acids. The CDR3 sequence is CASSFTQGFTEAFF. CDR3 sequence (DNA): TGTGCCAGCAGCTTCACGCAGGGTTTTACTGAAGCTTTCTTT.

This chain connects TRBV5-6 to TRBJ2-7, with 9 positions matching TRBD1. Germline CDR1 SGHDT, CDR2 YYEEEE. V was clipped by 5 bases and J by 3 bases; unmatched bases: 6. The CDR3 totals 14 residues. CDR3 bases: TGTGCCAGCAGGGACGGGACAGGGTTCTACGAGCAGTACTTC. It encodes CASRDGTGFYEQYF.

This clonotype was observed at least ten times. V and J are TRBV7-9 and TRBJ2-1, with 9 nucleotides matching TRBD2. The CDR3 contains 15 residues. Germline values: CDR1 SEHNR, CDR2 FQNEAQ (reference sequence). V lost 3 bases, J lost 9 bases, and 9 bases stayed unmatched. This CDR3 is CASSFGSGGAGEQFF. In DNA, the CDR3 is TGTGCCAGCAGCTTCGGTAGCGGGGGAGCGGGTGAGCAGTTCTTC.

This chain uses TRBV11-2 with TRBJ2-5; possible D gene TRBD2, 7 bases. The CDR3 loop spans 17 amino acids. V shed 5 bases and J shed 2 bases, with 21 bases lying between them. CDR1 SGHAT and CDR2 FQNNGV come from the germline V gene. The CDR3 loop reads CASSQEYSGTKQETQYF. CDR3 nucleotide sequence: TGTGCCAGCAGCCAAGAATACAGCGGGACAAAACAAGAGACCCAGTACTTC.